One sample yielded the 25 T cell receptor beta chains listed below, sequenced in a study of blood T cell repertoires in COVID-19. Sequencing used immunoSEQ multiplex PCR; TCRdb keeps in-frame clones, though not all of them. This sample has around 250,000 clones, with roughly 89% found just once. Sequences were obtained from peripheral blood. The source is a woman in her thirties or forties who had recovered from COVID-19.

This sequence joins TRBV30 and TRBJ2-2; 7 nucleotides align to TRBD1. CDR1 and CDR2 from the germline V gene are GTSNPN and SVGIG (reference sequence). The trim removed 2 bases at V and 6 bases at J, leaving 9 bases unmatched. There are 15 residues in the CDR3. CDR3 loop: CAWSRDRVGAGELFF. The CDR3 DNA reads as TGTGCCTGGAGTCGCGACAGGGTAGGCGCCGGGGAGCTGTTTTTT. The full variable domain, completed using reference TRBV30 and TRBJ2-2, is SQTIHQWPATLVQPVGSPLSLECTVEGTSNPNLYWYRQAAGRGLQLLFYSVGIGQISSEVPQNLSASRPQDRQFILSSKKLLLSDSGFYLCAWSRDRVGAGELFFGEGSRLTVL.

The chain couples TRBV7-2 to TRBJ2-2; D is unclear. The length of the CDR3 is 15 residues. Germline V gives CDR1 SGHTA, CDR2 FQGNSA. With 5 bases removed from V and 3 bases from J, the gap between germline ends came to 13 bases. The CDR3 here is CASSTKAVDTGELFF. CDR3 in DNA: TGTGCCAGCAGCACCAAGGCGGTCGACACCGGGGAGCTGTTTTTT.

The chain links TRBV6-4 to TRBJ2-1; 8 nucleotides match TRBD2. The ends lost 4 bases at V and 1 base at J; junction bases unmatched: 3. Germline values: CDR1 MRHNA, CDR2 SNTAGT. The CDR3 consists of 15 residues. The CDR3 protein is CASSAGGESYNEQFF. CDR3 nucleotide sequence: TGTGCCAGCAGTGCCGGGGGGGAATCCTACAATGAGCAGTTCTTC.

This chain links TRBV7-2 with TRBJ2-3; tentatively, D is TRBD2 (5 bases). This CDR3 has 16 amino acids. Germline loops: CDR1 SGHTA, CDR2 FQGNSA. Deletions cut 0 bases from V and 0 bases from J, with 10 bases between. The CDR3, as DNA: TGTGCCAGCAGCTTAGCGGCGGGCGCAAGCACAGATACGCAGTATTTT. This encodes CASSLAAGASTDTQYF.

The V gene is TRBV28, the J gene TRBJ1-2; 12 bases line up with TRBD1. Trimming at V came to 10 bases and at J to 8 bases, leaving 17 bases not matched to a gene. This CDR3 contains 16 residues. Germline assignment: CDR1 MDHEN and CDR2 SYDVKM. The CDR3 is CATAPLGQGAREGYTF. The DNA of the CDR3 is TGTGCCACCGCCCCACTGGGACAGGGGGCGCGAGAAGGCTACACCTTC.

CDR3: CASSLGPGGWDTEAFF. CDR3 nucleotide sequence: TGTGCCAGCAGCTTAGGCCCAGGGGGCTGGGACACTGAAGCTTTCTTT. The rearrangement joins TRBV7-6 to TRBJ1-1, with TRBD1 matching 8 bases. CDR1 SGHVS and CDR2 FNYEAQ come from the germline V gene. The CDR3 is 16 residues long. With V trimmed by 1 base and J by 3 bases, 7 bases remained unmatched.

This chain joins TRBV30 and TRBJ2-3; D may be TRBD2 (6 bases). The CDR3 spans 12 residues. Between the trimmed V and J ends, which lost 5 bases and 0 bases, there was a span of 6 bases. From germline, CDR1 is GTSNPN and CDR2 SVGIG (reference sequence). CDR3 nucleotides: TGTGCCTGGGGGACTAGCACAGATACGCAGTATTTT. Amino acids: CAWGTSTDTQYF.

The chain is built from TRBV7-9 and TRBJ1-4; D is unclear. This CDR3 is built from 15 residues. CDR1 and CDR2 from the germline V gene are SEHNR and FQNEAQ (reference sequence). The ends were cut back, 5 bases at V and 3 bases at J, with 13 bases in the middle. The CDR3 DNA is TGTGCCAGCAGCCACGGGTGGCAGCCTAATGAAAAACTGTTTTTT. The encoded protein is CASSHGWQPNEKLFF.

V is TRBV5-5 and J is TRBJ1-2; 7 bases match TRBD1. Germline V CDR1 and CDR2: SGHKS, YYEKEE (reference sequence). The CDR3 is made up of 16 amino acids. Germline trimming cut 4 bases from V and 3 bases from J; bases unmatched to any gene: 12. Written as DNA, the CDR3 is TGTGCCAGCAGCGCGGGACAGAGAGACTTCGACTATGGCTACACCTTC. This gives the protein CASSAGQRDFDYGYTF.

V usage is TRBV28 and J usage is TRBJ1-2; 7 nucleotides agree with TRBD1. Trimming took 4 bases from V and 7 from J; bases not matched to a gene: 12. This CDR3 comprises 15 residues. Per the germline V gene, CDR1 is MDHEN and CDR2 is SYDVKM. CDR3 DNA: TGTGCCAGCAGTTCAAGGGGACAGTGGGGTTTTGGCTACACCTTC. Residues: CASSSRGQWGFGYTF.

The chain has TRBV18 and TRBJ1-1; no clear D. The V gene lost 3 bases and the J gene lost 1 base, with 9 bases spanning the gap. This CDR3 contains 14 residues. Germline V gene lookup returns CDR1 KGHSH and CDR2 LQKENI. The CDR3 nucleotides are TGTGCCAGCTCACCCTGGGAGCAGAACACTGAAGCTTTCTTT. Translation: CASSPWEQNTEAFF.

V and J are TRBV19 and TRBJ1-6; maybe TRBD1 (6 bases). Germline CDR1 is LNHDA and CDR2 is SQIVND (reference sequence). The CDR3 contains 15 residues. The ends were cut back, 4 bases at V and 7 bases at J, with 14 bases in the middle. The CDR3 here is CASSRGGRQNSPLHF. The CDR3 DNA sequence: TGTGCCAGTAGTAGGGGGGGCCGGCAGAATTCACCCCTCCACTTT.

J is TRBJ2-1 and V is TRBV6-2 or TRBV6-3, with unresolved D. V lost 4 bases and J lost 9, with 10 bases in between. Germline values: CDR1 MNHEY, CDR2 SVGEGT. CDR3 length: 12 residues. CDR3 loop: CASSSRTGEQFF. CDR3 bases: TGTGCCAGCAGTTCCCGAACGGGTGAGCAGTTCTTC.

J is TRBJ2-7 and V is TRBV29-1, with D perhaps TRBD2 (5 bases). Trimming cost V 6 bases and J 6 bases, with 15 bases left between them. CDR3 length: 12 amino acids. CDR1 is SQVTM and CDR2 is ANQGSEA in the germline V gene. CDR3 nucleotide sequence: TGCAGCGTCGGGAATACGGGAAGCGAGCAGTACTTC. This codes for CSVGNTGSEQYF.

V gene TRBV2 combines with J gene TRBJ2-3; 8 bases line up with TRBD2. Germline loops: CDR1 SNHLY, CDR2 FYNNEI. This CDR3 contains 14 residues. The J segment lost 6 bases and the V segment lost 4 bases, leaving 6 bases of the junction unmatched. For the CDR3, the DNA is TGTGCCAGCAGTGCTGGACTAGCCGCGGATACGCAGTATTTT. It encodes CASSAGLAADTQYF.

The rearrangement uses TRBV15 and TRBJ1-6, with D possibly TRBD1 on 6 matching bases. CDR1 and CDR2 from the germline V gene are LNHNV and YYDKDF (reference sequence). Trimming stripped 3 bases from V and 6 bases from J, with 9 bases between. The CDR3 sequence is 14 residues long. The CDR3 DNA follows: TGTGCCACCAGCAGGGACAGATTTAATTCACCCCTCCACTTT. Amino acid sequence: CATSRDRFNSPLHF. Variable domain in full (rest from reference TRBV15 and TRBJ1-6): DAMVIQNPRYQVTQFGKPVTLSCSQTLNHNVMYWYQQKSSQAPKLLFHYYDKDFNNEADTPDNFQSRRPNTSFCFLDIRSPGLGDTAMYLCATSRDRFNSPLHFGNGTRLTVT.

CDR3: CASSLGQGTHETQYF. The CDR3 DNA reads as TGTGCCAGCAGCTTAGGACAGGGAACCCACGAGACCCAGTACTTC. The chain joins TRBV7-9 to TRBJ2-5; 7 nucleotides line up with TRBD1. The CDR3 has 15 residues. The ends lost 1 base at V and 5 bases at J; junction bases unmatched: 7. Looked up from germline, CDR1 is SEHNR and CDR2 is FQNEAQ (reference sequence).

The rearrangement joins TRBV28 to TRBJ1-4; 7 nucleotides agree with TRBD1. Germline V gene data show CDR1 as MDHEN and CDR2 as SYDVKM. V gave up 10 bases and J gave up 5 bases; unmatched junction bases: 4. This CDR3 region has 12 residues. CDR3 coding DNA: TGTGCCACGACAGGGTTGAATGAAAAACTGTTTTTT. This codes for CATTGLNEKLFF.

For the CDR3, the DNA is TGTGCCAGCAGGGAGATACAGGGTTACGAGCAGTACTTC. It codes for CASREIQGYEQYF. The J gene is TRBJ2-7, the V gene TRBV2, with D possibly matching TRBD1 (6 bases). The CDR3 runs to 13 residues. Trimming left V 6 bases short and J 4 bases short, with 13 bases between. Germline lookup yields CDR1 SNHLY and CDR2 FYNNEI.

This chain links TRBV20-1 with TRBJ2-3, with TRBD2 matching 9 bases. Germline CDR1 reads DFQATT; CDR2 reads SNEGSKA (reference sequence). CDR3 length equals 14 residues. V was pared by 3 bases and J by 2 bases, with 3 bases of the junction left unmatched. The CDR3: CSASLAGVTDTQYF. In DNA form, the CDR3 reads TGCAGTGCTAGTTTAGCGGGGGTCACAGATACGCAGTATTTT.

The V call is TRBV28, the J call TRBJ2-7; 7 nucleotides line up with TRBD2. The CDR3 consists of 20 residues. Germline assignment: CDR1 MDHEN and CDR2 SYDVKM. With V trimmed by 3 bases and J by 1 base, 21 bases remained unmatched. CDR3 in amino acids: CASSFSQWVREAGISYEQYF. CDR3 DNA: TGTGCCAGCAGTTTTTCCCAGTGGGTGCGAGAAGCGGGGATTTCCTACGAGCAGTACTTC.

This chain joins TRBV9 and TRBJ1-1, with no clear D. The CDR3 consists of 14 residues. V dropped 0 bases and J dropped 4 bases, with 10 bases sitting between them. Germline lookup yields CDR1 SGDLS and CDR2 YYNGEE. In DNA, the CDR3 is TGTGCCAGCAGCGTAGTGAGGGAGCCCACTGAAGCTTTCTTT. This gives the protein CASSVVREPTEAFF.

The V call is TRBV27, the J call TRBJ2-1, with 7 bases matching TRBD1. The V and J ends lost 6 bases and 0 bases, in that order; junction bases with no gene match: 11. The CDR3 is made up of 17 amino acids. Per germline, CDR1 MNHEY and CDR2 SMNVEV (reference sequence). Written as DNA, the CDR3 is TGTGCCAGCAGCCGCTGGACAGGTGATAGCTCCTACAATGAGCAGTTCTTC. Translated, it gives CASSRWTGDSSYNEQFF.

The J gene is TRBJ2-5, the V gene TRBV3-1 (or the pseudogene TRBV3-2), with TRBD1 identical over 7 bases. The CDR3 has 19 residues. Germline CDR1 is LGHDT and CDR2 is YNNKEL (reference sequence). The V gene end was trimmed by 4 bases and the J gene end by 4 bases; junction bases not matched to a gene: 21. The DNA for the CDR3 is TGTGCCAGCAGCCCTACTGGCCGGAGACAGGGACGCGCGAGAGAGACCCAGTACTTC. It codes for CASSPTGRRQGRARETQYF.

V usage is TRBV24-1 and J usage is TRBJ2-2, with TRBD1 matching over 10 bases. This CDR3 region has 16 residues. Germline assignment: CDR1 KGHDR and CDR2 SFDVKD. J was trimmed by 4 bases and V by 4 bases; bases with no gene match: 5. The chain's CDR3 is CATSDPGQGRTGELFF. For the CDR3, the DNA is TGTGCCACCAGTGACCCGGGACAGGGGCGCACCGGGGAGCTGTTTTTT.